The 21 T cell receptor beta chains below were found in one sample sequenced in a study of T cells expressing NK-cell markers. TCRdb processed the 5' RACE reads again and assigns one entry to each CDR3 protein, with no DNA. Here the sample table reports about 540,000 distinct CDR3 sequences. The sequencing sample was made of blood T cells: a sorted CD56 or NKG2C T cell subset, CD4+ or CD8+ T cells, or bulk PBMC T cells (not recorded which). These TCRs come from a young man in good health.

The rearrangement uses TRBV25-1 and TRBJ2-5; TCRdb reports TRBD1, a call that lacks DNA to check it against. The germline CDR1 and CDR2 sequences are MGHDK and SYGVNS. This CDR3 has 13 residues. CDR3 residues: CASLQGPGETQYF.

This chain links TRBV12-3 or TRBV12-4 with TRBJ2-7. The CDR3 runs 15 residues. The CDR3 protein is CASSFSWGTPYEQYF.

This CDR3 reads CASSQDRQGYTGELFF. This chain uses TRBV4-3 with TRBJ2-2; TCRdb outputs TRBD1, but without DNA this stays unchecked. Germline V gene lookup returns CDR1 LGHNA and CDR2 YSLEER. The length of the CDR3 is 16 residues.

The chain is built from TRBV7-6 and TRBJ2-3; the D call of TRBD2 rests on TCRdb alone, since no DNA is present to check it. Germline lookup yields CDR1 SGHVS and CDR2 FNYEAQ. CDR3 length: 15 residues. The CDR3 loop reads CASRNIAGGKDTQYF.

This CDR3 is CATSRTGAFSGELFF. The chain joins TRBV15 to TRBJ2-2; TCRdb reports TRBD1, a call that lacks DNA to check it against. Germline CDR1 reads LNHNV; CDR2 reads YYDKDF (reference sequence). The CDR3 consists of 15 residues.

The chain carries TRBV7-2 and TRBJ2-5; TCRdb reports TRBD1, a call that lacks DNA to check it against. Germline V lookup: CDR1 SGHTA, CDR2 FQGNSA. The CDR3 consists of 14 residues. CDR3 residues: CASSLDSRSETQYF.

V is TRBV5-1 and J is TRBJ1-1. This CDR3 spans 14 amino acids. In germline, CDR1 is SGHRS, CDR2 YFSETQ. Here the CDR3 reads CASNEVGWDTEAFF.

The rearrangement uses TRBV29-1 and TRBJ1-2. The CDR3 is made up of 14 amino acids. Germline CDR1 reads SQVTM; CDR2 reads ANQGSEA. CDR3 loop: CSVELDQVNYGYTF.

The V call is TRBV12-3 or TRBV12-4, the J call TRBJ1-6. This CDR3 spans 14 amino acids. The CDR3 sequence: CASSLGRANSPLHF.

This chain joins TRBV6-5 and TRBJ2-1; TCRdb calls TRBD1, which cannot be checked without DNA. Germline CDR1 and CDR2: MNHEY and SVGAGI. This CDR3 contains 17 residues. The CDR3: CASSYSKLGPSYNEQFF.

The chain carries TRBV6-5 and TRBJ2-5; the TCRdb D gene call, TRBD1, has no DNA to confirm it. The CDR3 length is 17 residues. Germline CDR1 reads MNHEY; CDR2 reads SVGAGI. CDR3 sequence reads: CASTPRGSGGHQETQYF.

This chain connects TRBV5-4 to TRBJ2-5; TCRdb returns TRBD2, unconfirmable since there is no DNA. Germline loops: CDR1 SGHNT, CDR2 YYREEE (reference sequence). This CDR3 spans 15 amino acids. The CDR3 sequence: CASSLARGGQETQYF.

The CDR3 loop is CASSSENTGELFF. The chain couples TRBV10-3 to TRBJ2-2. This CDR3 region has 13 residues. Germline lookup yields CDR1 ENHRY and CDR2 SYGVKD.

The CDR3: CAISEFGTGNTGELFF. The chain couples TRBV10-3 to TRBJ2-2; lacking DNA, the TRBD1 call made by TCRdb goes unchecked. This CDR3 region has 16 residues. Germline CDR1 and CDR2: ENHRY and SYGVKD.

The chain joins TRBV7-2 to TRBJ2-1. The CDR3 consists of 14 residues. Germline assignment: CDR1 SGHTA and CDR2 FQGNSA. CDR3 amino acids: CASSSQYGDNEQFF.

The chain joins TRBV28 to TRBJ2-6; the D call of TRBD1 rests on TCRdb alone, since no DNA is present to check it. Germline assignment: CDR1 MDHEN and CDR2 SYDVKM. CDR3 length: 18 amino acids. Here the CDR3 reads CASSLGTGAHSGANVLTF.

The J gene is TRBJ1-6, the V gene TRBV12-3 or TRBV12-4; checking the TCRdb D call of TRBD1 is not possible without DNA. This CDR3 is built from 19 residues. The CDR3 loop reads CASSPWTGGHPSYNSPLHF.

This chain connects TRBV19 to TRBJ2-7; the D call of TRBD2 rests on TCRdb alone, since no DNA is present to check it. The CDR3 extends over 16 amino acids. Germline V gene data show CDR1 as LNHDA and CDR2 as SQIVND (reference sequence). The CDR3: CASSIGGLAGAYEQYF.

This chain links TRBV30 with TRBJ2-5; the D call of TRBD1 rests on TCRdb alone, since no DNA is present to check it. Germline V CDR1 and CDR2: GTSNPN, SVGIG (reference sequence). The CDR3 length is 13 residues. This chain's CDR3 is CAWSSRRGETQYF.

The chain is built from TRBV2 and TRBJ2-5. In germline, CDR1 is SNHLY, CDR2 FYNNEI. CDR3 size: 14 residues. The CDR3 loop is CASSVGSMQETQYF.

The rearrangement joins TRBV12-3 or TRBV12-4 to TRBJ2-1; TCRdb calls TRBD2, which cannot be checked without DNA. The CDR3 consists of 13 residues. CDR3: CASSPLAGREQFF.